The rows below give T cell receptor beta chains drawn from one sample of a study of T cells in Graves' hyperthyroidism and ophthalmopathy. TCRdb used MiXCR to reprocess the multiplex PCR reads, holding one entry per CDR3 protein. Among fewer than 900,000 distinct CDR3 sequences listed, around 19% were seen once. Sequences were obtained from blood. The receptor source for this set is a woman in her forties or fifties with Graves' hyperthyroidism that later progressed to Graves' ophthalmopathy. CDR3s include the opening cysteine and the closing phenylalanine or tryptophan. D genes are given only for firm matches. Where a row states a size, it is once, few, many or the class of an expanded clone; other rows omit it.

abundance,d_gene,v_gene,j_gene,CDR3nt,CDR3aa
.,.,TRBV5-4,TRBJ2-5,TGTGCCAGCAGCTTGGAGGCAGATATGGCAGAGACCCAGTACTTC,CASSLEADMAETQYF
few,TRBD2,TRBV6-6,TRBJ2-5,TGTGCCAGCAGTTACCAAGCGGGCCTAGCGGGGGAGACCCAGTACTTC,CASSYQAGLAGETQYF
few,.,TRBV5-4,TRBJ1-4,TGTGCCAGCAGCTTGGTACAGGGTGAAAAACTGTTTTTT,CASSLVQGEKLFF
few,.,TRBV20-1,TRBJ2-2,TGCAGTGCCCGAGGGCCCCTCGACACCGGGGAGCTGTTTTTT,CSARGPLDTGELFF
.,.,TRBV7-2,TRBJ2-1,TGTGCCAGCAGCTTCGTAGACAGAGTACAGTTCTTC,CASSFVDRVQFF
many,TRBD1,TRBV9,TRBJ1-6,TGTGCCAGCAGCGTAGGGACAGGGGCTTCACCCCTCCACTTT,CASSVGTGASPLHF
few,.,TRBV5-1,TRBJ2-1,TGCGCCAGCAGCCAGACAGGTCAATTCCCGAGCTCCTACAATGAGCAGTTCTTC,CASSQTGQFPSSYNEQFF
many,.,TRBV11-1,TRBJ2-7,TGTGCCAGCAGCCCGGACGGGGGCGGCGAGCAGTACTTC,CASSPDGGGEQYF
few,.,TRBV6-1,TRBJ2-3,TGTGCCAGCGTTGGAGGGGTGAGAGATACGCAGTATTTT,CASVGGVRDTQYF
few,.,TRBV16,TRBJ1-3,TGTGCCAGCAGCCCGCGCTCTGGAAACACCATATATTTT,CASSPRSGNTIYF
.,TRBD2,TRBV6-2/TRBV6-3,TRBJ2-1,TGTGCCAGCAGACTACTAGCGGGGGCAGGGGAGCAGTTCTTC,CASRLLAGAGEQFF
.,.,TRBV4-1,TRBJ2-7,TGCGCCAGCAGCCCTCCCGGGCAATACTACGAGCAGTACTTC,CASSPPGQYYEQYF
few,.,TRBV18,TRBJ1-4,TGTGCCAGCTCACCACCCCCGCAGGGACCTAATGAAAAACTGTTTTTT,CASSPPPQGPNEKLFF
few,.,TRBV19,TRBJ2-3,TGTGCCAGTAGTCAGGGACCCCGCGATACGCAGTATTTT,CASSQGPRDTQYF
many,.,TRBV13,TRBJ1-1,TGTGCCAGCAGCTCAGGGGACACTGAAGCTTTCTTT,CASSSGDTEAFF
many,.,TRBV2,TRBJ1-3,TGTGCCAGCAGGGGTGGCAGTGGTTTGTGGAACACCATATATTTT,CASRGGSGLWNTIYF
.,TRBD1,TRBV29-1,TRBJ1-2,TGCAGCGGCCTACAGGGGGACTATGGCTACACCTTC,CSGLQGDYGYTF
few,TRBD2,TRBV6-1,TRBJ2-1,TGTGCCAGCAGTGAACGGACTAGCGTTACTGGGCAGTTCTTC,CASSERTSVTGQFF
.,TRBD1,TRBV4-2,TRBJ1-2,TGTGCCAGCGCCCGTGGACAGGGGGACTATGGCTACACCTTC,CASARGQGDYGYTF
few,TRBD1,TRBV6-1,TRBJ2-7,TGTGCCAGCAGATTGACAGGGAACTACGAGCAGTACTTC,CASRLTGNYEQYF
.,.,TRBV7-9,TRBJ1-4,TGTGCCAGCTCCCCCCCGGCGGGGACGAGTTCTGCAACTAATGAAAAACTGTTTTTT,CASSPPAGTSSATNEKLFF
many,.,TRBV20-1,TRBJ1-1,TGCAGTGTATGGGGCATGAACACTGAAGCTTTCTTT,CSVWGMNTEAFF
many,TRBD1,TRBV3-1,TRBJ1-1,TGTGCCAGCAGCCAAGATCGGCTGAGGGGGCTTGGCACTGAAGCTTTCTTT,CASSQDRLRGLGTEAFF
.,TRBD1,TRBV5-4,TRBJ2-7,TGTGCCAGCAGTAAACCGGGACAGGGGTTCTACGAGCAGTACTTC,CASSKPGQGFYEQYF
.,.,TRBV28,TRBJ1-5,TGTGCCAGCAGCCCACTTTATCAGCCCCAGCATTTT,CASSPLYQPQHF
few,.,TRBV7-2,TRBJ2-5,TGTGCCAGCAGCTTAGATGCCGGGACCCAGTACTTC,CASSLDAGTQYF
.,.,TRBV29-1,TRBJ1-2,TGCAGCGTCGCGACAGTCGGGGGTTATGGCTACACCTTC,CSVATVGGYGYTF